This TCR beta chain was recovered during a study of Graves' ophthalmopathy and Graves' hyperthyroidism. This clonotype was detected many times. In germline, CDR1 is LNHNV, CDR2 YYDKDF (reference sequence). Trimming cost V 1 base and J 0 bases, with 3 bases left between them. The CDR3 is made up of 14 amino acids. RNA transcripts were the source from which TCR beta CDR3 regions were amplified. After a first-round RT-PCR with HTBI primers, a second-round multiplex PCR was run. In TCRdb, the multiplex PCR reads were re-called with MiXCR into one record per CDR3 protein. The sample yields almost 400,000 distinct CDR3 sequences, around 16% seen once.

The TCR comes from a woman younger than 35 with Graves' ophthalmopathy. The chain is built from TRBV15 and TRBJ2-2; the D is unclear. The sample was peripheral blood. CDR3 coding DNA: TGTGCCACCAGCAGAGCTGCGAACACCGGGGAGCTGTTTTTT. It is translated as CATSRAANTGELFF.